The TCR beta chain under discussion was sequenced for a study of control samples from healthy donors and cancer patients. Sequencing used immunoSEQ multiplex PCR; TCRdb keeps in-frame clones, though not all of them. This table holds 130,000 or so clones, roughly 90% found once. The germline CDR1 and CDR2 sequences are PRHDT and FYEKMQ (reference sequence). The length of the CDR3 is 14 residues. Trimming left V 1 base short and J 6 bases short, with 13 bases between. The J gene is TRBJ2-7, the V gene TRBV13; D might be TRBD1 (6 bases). This receptor was obtained from a man aged 50-59 years in good health. What was sequenced was blood. CDR3 DNA: TGTGCCAGCAGCTTAGAAGGACAGATGGGCGAGCAGTACTTC. It encodes CASSLEGQMGEQYF.